A selection of T cell receptor beta chains follows, all from one sample in a study of blood T cell repertoires in COVID-19. Some clones are missing from TCRdb's copy, which holds only in-frame ones; the method was immunoSEQ multiplex PCR. This sample has approximately 160,000 clones, with approximately 85% found just once. Input material: peripheral blood. These receptors were collected from a man in his sixties who had recovered from COVID-19. Each CDR3 is given with its conserved first and last residue. The order of the fields is D gene, J gene, V gene, CDR3 length, clone size, CDR3 protein, CDR3 DNA. A D gene is named only where the DNA matches it firmly. Only some rows state a clone size, as once, few, many or a class for expanded clones.

d_call: NA; j_call: TRBJ2-1; v_call: TRBV5-4; cdr3_length: 14; clone_size: NA; cdr3_aa: CASNFGGPYNEQFF; cdr3_nt: TGTGCCAGCAACTTCGGGGGACCCTACAATGAGCAGTTCTTC
d_call: NA; j_call: TRBJ1-2; v_call: TRBV6-5; cdr3_length: 15; clone_size: NA; cdr3_aa: CASSHRVGTTYGYTF; cdr3_nt: TGTGCCAGCAGCCACAGGGTGGGGACGACCTATGGCTACACCTTC
d_call: NA; j_call: TRBJ1-1; v_call: TRBV14; cdr3_length: 13; clone_size: few; cdr3_aa: CASSLRQDSKGFF; cdr3_nt: TGTGCCAGCAGCCTTCGACAGGATAGCAAGGGTTTCTTT
d_call: NA; j_call: TRBJ2-5; v_call: TRBV5-1; cdr3_length: 11; clone_size: NA; cdr3_aa: CASSEKETQYF; cdr3_nt: TGCGCCAGCAGCGAGAAAGAGACCCAGTACTTC
d_call: NA; j_call: TRBJ2-1; v_call: TRBV7-9; cdr3_length: 13; clone_size: NA; cdr3_aa: CASSLQDYNEQFF; cdr3_nt: TGTGCCAGCAGCTTACAGGATTACAATGAGCAGTTCTTC
d_call: NA; j_call: TRBJ1-2; v_call: TRBV25-1; cdr3_length: 12; clone_size: many; cdr3_aa: CASSPGLYGYTF; cdr3_nt: TGTGCCAGCAGTCCCGGACTGTATGGCTACACCTTC
d_call: TRBD1; j_call: TRBJ2-7; v_call: TRBV5-4; cdr3_length: 15; clone_size: NA; cdr3_aa: CASSSPGQGNYEQYF; cdr3_nt: TGTGCCAGCAGCTCCCCGGGACAGGGGAACTACGAGCAGTACTTC
d_call: TRBD1; j_call: TRBJ1-1; v_call: TRBV5-4; cdr3_length: 14; clone_size: NA; cdr3_aa: CASSLQGANTEAFF; cdr3_nt: TGTGCCAGCAGCTTGCAGGGGGCCAACACTGAAGCTTTCTTT
d_call: NA; j_call: TRBJ2-7; v_call: TRBV7-9; cdr3_length: 14; clone_size: few; cdr3_aa: CASSLVGGRYEQYF; cdr3_nt: TGTGCCAGCAGCCTCGTTGGGGGGAGATACGAGCAGTACTTC
d_call: TRBD2; j_call: TRBJ2-5; v_call: TRBV2; cdr3_length: 16; clone_size: NA; cdr3_aa: CASSVGLAGGKETQYF; cdr3_nt: TGTGCCAGCAGTGTCGGACTAGCGGGGGGGAAAGAGACCCAGTACTTC
d_call: NA; j_call: TRBJ1-1; v_call: TRBV24-1; cdr3_length: 12; clone_size: once; cdr3_aa: CATSDPFTEAFF; cdr3_nt: TGTGCCACCAGTGATCCCTTCACTGAAGCTTTCTTT
d_call: NA; j_call: TRBJ2-3; v_call: TRBV4-3; cdr3_length: 14; clone_size: NA; cdr3_aa: CASSQDRVTDTQYF; cdr3_nt: TGCGCCAGCAGCCAAGATCGGGTCACAGATACGCAGTATTTT
d_call: NA; j_call: TRBJ2-2; v_call: TRBV5-1; cdr3_length: 14; clone_size: NA; cdr3_aa: CASSLGLATGELFF; cdr3_nt: TGCGCCAGCAGCTTAGGGTTAGCGACCGGGGAGCTGTTTTTT
d_call: TRBD2; j_call: TRBJ2-1; v_call: TRBV18; cdr3_length: 18; clone_size: once; cdr3_aa: CASSPSVLSGGVGNEQFF; cdr3_nt: TGTGCCAGCTCACCCAGCGTGCTTAGCGGGGGCGTTGGGAATGAGCAGTTCTTC
d_call: NA; j_call: TRBJ1-5; v_call: TRBV11-2; cdr3_length: 13; clone_size: NA; cdr3_aa: CASSLYRNQPQHF; cdr3_nt: TGTGCCAGCAGCTTGTATCGGAATCAGCCCCAGCATTTT
d_call: TRBD1; j_call: TRBJ1-4; v_call: TRBV30; cdr3_length: 15; clone_size: NA; cdr3_aa: CAWDPRDRRTEKLFF; cdr3_nt: TGTGCCTGGGACCCCCGGGACAGGCGGACCGAAAAACTGTTTTTT
d_call: NA; j_call: TRBJ1-3; v_call: TRBV7-9; cdr3_length: 15; clone_size: NA; cdr3_aa: CASSLRGRDRDTIYF; cdr3_nt: TGTGCCAGCAGCTTAAGAGGGCGGGATAGAGACACCATATATTTT
d_call: NA; j_call: TRBJ2-3; v_call: TRBV24-1; cdr3_length: 13; clone_size: once; cdr3_aa: CATSHTDTDTQYF; cdr3_nt: TGTGCCACCAGTCACACAGACACAGATACGCAGTATTTT
d_call: NA; j_call: TRBJ2-5; v_call: TRBV27; cdr3_length: 12; clone_size: NA; cdr3_aa: CASSSDQETQYF; cdr3_nt: TGTGCCAGCTCGTCGGACCAAGAGACCCAGTACTTC
d_call: TRBD1; j_call: TRBJ2-3; v_call: TRBV7-9; cdr3_length: 12; clone_size: NA; cdr3_aa: CASTGVTDTQYF; cdr3_nt: TGTGCCAGTACAGGGGTCACAGATACGCAGTATTTT
d_call: NA; j_call: TRBJ2-7; v_call: TRBV27; cdr3_length: 13; clone_size: NA; cdr3_aa: CASSSARGYEQYF; cdr3_nt: TGTGCCAGCAGTTCGGCCAGGGGCTACGAGCAGTACTTC
d_call: NA; j_call: TRBJ2-5; v_call: TRBV28; cdr3_length: 14; clone_size: NA; cdr3_aa: CASSLLAPGETQYF; cdr3_nt: TGTGCCAGCAGTTTATTGGCCCCAGGGGAGACCCAGTACTTC
d_call: TRBD2; j_call: TRBJ2-3; v_call: TRBV7-2; cdr3_length: 15; clone_size: NA; cdr3_aa: CASSSSGGVRDTQYF; cdr3_nt: TGTGCCAGCAGCAGTAGCGGGGGGGTCAGGGATACGCAGTATTTT
d_call: TRBD2; j_call: TRBJ2-1; v_call: TRBV7-6; cdr3_length: 19; clone_size: once; cdr3_aa: CASSLLHPTSGGTYNEQFF; cdr3_nt: TGTGCCAGCAGCTTATTACATCCGACTAGCGGGGGAACCTACAATGAGCAGTTCTTC
d_call: TRBD1; j_call: TRBJ1-5; v_call: TRBV7-2; cdr3_length: 15; clone_size: NA; cdr3_aa: CASSLVTGENQPQHF; cdr3_nt: TGTGCCAGCAGCTTAGTGACAGGGGAAAATCAGCCCCAGCATTTT
d_call: TRBD1; j_call: TRBJ1-2; v_call: TRBV5-6; cdr3_length: 15; clone_size: NA; cdr3_aa: CASSLWSGGGYGYTF; cdr3_nt: TGTGCCAGCAGCTTGTGGTCAGGGGGCGGCTATGGCTACACCTTC
d_call: TRBD2; j_call: TRBJ2-1; v_call: TRBV18; cdr3_length: 16; clone_size: NA; cdr3_aa: CASSPRLAGASNEQFF; cdr3_nt: TGTGCCAGCTCACCCCGACTAGCGGGGGCCAGCAATGAGCAGTTCTTC
d_call: NA; j_call: TRBJ1-2; v_call: TRBV19; cdr3_length: 13; clone_size: NA; cdr3_aa: CASSVVTGNGYTF; cdr3_nt: TGTGCCAGTAGTGTTGTAACAGGGAATGGCTACACCTTC
d_call: TRBD1; j_call: TRBJ2-1; v_call: TRBV9; cdr3_length: 17; clone_size: NA; cdr3_aa: CASSPRTGSASGNEQFF; cdr3_nt: TGTGCCAGCAGCCCCCGGACAGGGTCGGCCTCGGGGAATGAGCAGTTCTTC
d_call: NA; j_call: TRBJ1-1; v_call: TRBV7-3; cdr3_length: 12; clone_size: NA; cdr3_aa: CASSADTRKAFF; cdr3_nt: TGTGCCAGCAGCGCTGATACGCGTAAAGCTTTCTTT
d_call: TRBD1; j_call: TRBJ1-6; v_call: TRBV19; cdr3_length: 14; clone_size: once; cdr3_aa: CASSTDRLNSPLHF; cdr3_nt: TGTGCCAGTAGTACGGACAGGCTTAATTCACCCCTCCACTTT
d_call: NA; j_call: TRBJ2-1; v_call: TRBV2; cdr3_length: 16; clone_size: NA; cdr3_aa: CASSDLRGAGNNEQFF; cdr3_nt: TGTGCCAGCAGTGACCTTCGCGGGGCGGGGAACAATGAGCAGTTCTTC
d_call: NA; j_call: TRBJ2-1; v_call: TRBV19; cdr3_length: 13; clone_size: NA; cdr3_aa: CASSMGQGGEQFF; cdr3_nt: TGTGCCAGTAGTATGGGGCAGGGAGGTGAGCAGTTCTTC
d_call: NA; j_call: TRBJ2-3; v_call: TRBV5-6; cdr3_length: 14; clone_size: NA; cdr3_aa: CASSRTPEVDTQYF; cdr3_nt: TGTGCCAGCAGCCGGACTCCGGAGGTAGATACGCAGTATTTT
d_call: NA; j_call: TRBJ2-5; v_call: TRBV4-1; cdr3_length: 13; clone_size: NA; cdr3_aa: CASSTQRQETQYF; cdr3_nt: TGCGCCAGCAGCACACAGAGACAAGAGACCCAGTACTTC
d_call: NA; j_call: TRBJ1-1; v_call: TRBV7-9; cdr3_length: 13; clone_size: few; cdr3_aa: CASARGTTTEAFF; cdr3_nt: TGTGCCAGTGCTAGGGGGACGACCACTGAAGCTTTCTTT